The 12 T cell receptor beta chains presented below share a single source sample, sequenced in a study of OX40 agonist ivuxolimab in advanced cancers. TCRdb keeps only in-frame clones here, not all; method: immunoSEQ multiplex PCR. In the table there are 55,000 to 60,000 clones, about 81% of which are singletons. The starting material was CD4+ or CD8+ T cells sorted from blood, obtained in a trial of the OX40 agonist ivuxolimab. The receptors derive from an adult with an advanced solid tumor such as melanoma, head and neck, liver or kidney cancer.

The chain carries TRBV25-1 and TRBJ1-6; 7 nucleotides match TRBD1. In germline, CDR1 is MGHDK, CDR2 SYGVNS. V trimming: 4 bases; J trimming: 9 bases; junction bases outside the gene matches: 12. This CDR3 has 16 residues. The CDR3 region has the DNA TGTGCCAGCAGTGCCGAGTCCGGGACAGAAGTTTCACCCCTCCACTTT. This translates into CASSAESGTEVSPLHF. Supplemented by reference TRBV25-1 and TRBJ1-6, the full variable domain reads EADIYQTPRYLVIGTGKKITLECSQTMGHDKMYWYQQDPGMELHLIHYSYGVNSTEKGDLSSESTVSRIRTEHFPLTLESARPSHTSQYLCASSAESGTEVSPLHFGNGTRLTVT.

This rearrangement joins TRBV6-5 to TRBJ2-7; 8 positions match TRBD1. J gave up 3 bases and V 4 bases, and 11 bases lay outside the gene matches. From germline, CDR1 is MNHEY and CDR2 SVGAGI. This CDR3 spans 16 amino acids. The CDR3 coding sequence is TGTGCCAGCAGTTCCCCCCCTGGACAGGGTCTCTACGAGCAGTACTTC. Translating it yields CASSSPPGQGLYEQYF.

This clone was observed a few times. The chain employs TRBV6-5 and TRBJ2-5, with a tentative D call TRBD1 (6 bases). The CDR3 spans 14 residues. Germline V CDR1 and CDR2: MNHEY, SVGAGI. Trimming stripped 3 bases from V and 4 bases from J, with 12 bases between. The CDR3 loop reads CASSYVGAGETQYF. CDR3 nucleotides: TGTGCCAGCAGTTATGTGGGGGCGGGAGAGACCCAGTACTTC.

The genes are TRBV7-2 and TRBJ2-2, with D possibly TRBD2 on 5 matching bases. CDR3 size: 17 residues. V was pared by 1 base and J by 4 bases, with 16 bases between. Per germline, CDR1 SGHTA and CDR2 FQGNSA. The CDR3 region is CASSLGAGSPATGELFF. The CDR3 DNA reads TGTGCCAGCAGCTTAGGGGCGGGCTCCCCGGCCACCGGGGAGCTGTTTTTT.

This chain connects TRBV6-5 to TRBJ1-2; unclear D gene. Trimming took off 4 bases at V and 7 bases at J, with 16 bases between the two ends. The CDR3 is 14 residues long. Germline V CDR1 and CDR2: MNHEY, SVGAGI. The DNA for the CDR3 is TGTGCCAGCAGTTGCTCGTGGGCAGGCCTTGGCTACACCTTC. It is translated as CASSCSWAGLGYTF.

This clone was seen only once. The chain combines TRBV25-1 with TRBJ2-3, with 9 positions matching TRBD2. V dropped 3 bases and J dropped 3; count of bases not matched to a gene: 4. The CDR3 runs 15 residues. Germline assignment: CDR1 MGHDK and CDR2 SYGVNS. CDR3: CASSDRSGGTDTQYF. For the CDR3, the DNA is TGTGCCAGCAGTGACCGTAGCGGGGGAACAGATACGCAGTATTTT.

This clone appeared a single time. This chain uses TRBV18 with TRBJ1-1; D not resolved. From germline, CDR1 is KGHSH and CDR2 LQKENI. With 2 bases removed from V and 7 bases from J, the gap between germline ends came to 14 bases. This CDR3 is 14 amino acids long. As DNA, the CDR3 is TGTGCCAGCTCACCAACCCCTGTCCTAATTGAAGCTTTCTTT. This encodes CASSPTPVLIEAFF. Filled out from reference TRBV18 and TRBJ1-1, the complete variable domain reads NAGVMQNPRHLVRRRGQEARLRCSPMKGHSHVYWYRQLPEEGLKFMVYLQKENIIDESGMPKERFSAEFPKEGPSILRIQQVVRGDSAAYFCASSPTPVLIEAFFGQGTRLTVV.

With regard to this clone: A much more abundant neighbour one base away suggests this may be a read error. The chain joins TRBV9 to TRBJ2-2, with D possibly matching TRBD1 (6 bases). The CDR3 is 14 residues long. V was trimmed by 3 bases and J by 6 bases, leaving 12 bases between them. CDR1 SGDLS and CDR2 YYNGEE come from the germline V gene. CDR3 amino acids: CASSEQGVSGELFF. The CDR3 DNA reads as TGTGCCAGCAGCGAACAGGGAGTGTCCGGGGAGCTGTTTTTT. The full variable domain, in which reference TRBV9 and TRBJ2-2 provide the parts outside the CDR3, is DSGVTQTPKHLITATGQRVTLRCSPRSGDLSVYWYQQSLDQGLQFLIQYYNGEERAKGNILERFSAQQFPDLHSELNLSSLELGDSALYFCASSEQGVSGELFFGEGSRLTVL.

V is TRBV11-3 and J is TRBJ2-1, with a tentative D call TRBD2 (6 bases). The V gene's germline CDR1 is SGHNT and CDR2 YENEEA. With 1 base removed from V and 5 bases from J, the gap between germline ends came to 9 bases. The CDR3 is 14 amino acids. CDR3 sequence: CASSLGGVHNEQFF. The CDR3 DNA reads TGTGCCAGCAGCTTAGGGGGGGTCCACAATGAGCAGTTCTTC.

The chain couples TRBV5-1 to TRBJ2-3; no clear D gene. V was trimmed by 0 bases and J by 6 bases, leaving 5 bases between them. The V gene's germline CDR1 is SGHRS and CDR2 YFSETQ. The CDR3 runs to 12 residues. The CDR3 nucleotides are TGCGCCAGCAGCTTGGCCAGGGATACGCAGTATTTT. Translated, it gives CASSLARDTQYF.

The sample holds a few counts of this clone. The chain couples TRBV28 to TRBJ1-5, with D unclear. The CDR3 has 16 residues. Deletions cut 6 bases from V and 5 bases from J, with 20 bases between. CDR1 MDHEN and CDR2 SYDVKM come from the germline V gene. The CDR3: CASSPELGGFYQPQHF. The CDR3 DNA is TGTGCCAGCAGCCCCGAGTTGGGCGGCTTTTATCAGCCCCAGCATTTT.

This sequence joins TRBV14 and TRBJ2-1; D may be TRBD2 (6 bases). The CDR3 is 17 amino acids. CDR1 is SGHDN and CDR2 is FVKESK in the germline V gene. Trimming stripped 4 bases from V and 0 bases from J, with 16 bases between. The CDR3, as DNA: TGTGCCAGCAGCCCTTCGCCGGGGGTGAGCTCCTACAATGAGCAGTTCTTC. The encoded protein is CASSPSPGVSSYNEQFF. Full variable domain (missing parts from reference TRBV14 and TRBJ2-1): EAGVTQFPSHSVIEKGQTVTLRCDPISGHDNLYWYRRVMGKEIKFLLHFVKESKQDESGMPNNRFLAERTGGTYSTLKVQPAELEDSGVYFCASSPSPGVSSYNEQFFGPGTRLTVL.